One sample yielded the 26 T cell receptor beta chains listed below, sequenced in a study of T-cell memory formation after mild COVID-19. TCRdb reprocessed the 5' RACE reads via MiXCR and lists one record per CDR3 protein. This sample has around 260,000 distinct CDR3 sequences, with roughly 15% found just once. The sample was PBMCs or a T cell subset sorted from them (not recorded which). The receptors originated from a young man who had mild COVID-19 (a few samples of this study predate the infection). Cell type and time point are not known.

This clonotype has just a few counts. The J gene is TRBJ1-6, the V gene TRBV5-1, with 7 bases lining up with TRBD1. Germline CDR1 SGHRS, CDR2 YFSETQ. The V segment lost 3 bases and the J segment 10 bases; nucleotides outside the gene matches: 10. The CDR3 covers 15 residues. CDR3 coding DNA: TGCGCCAGCAGCTCCCGGACCAGGGGGGACTCACCCCTCCACTTT. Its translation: CASSSRTRGDSPLHF.

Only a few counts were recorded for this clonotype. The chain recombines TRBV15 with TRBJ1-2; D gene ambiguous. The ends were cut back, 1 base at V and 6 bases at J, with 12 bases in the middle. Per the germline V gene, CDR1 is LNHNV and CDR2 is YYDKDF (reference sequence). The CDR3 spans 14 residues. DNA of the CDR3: TGTGCCACCAGCAGAGTTCCCTACGTCGATGGCTACACCTTC. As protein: CATSRVPYVDGYTF. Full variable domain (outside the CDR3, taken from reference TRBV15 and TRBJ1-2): DAMVIQNPRYQVTQFGKPVTLSCSQTLNHNVMYWYQQKSSQAPKLLFHYYDKDFNNEADTPDNFQSRRPNTSFCFLDIRSPGLGDTAMYLCATSRVPYVDGYTFGSGTRLTVV.

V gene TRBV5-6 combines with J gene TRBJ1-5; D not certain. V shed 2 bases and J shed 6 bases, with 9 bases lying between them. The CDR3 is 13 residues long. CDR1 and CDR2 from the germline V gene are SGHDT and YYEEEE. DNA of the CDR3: TGTGCCAGCAGCTTATTCGCCGGTCAGCCCCAGCATTTT. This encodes CASSLFAGQPQHF.

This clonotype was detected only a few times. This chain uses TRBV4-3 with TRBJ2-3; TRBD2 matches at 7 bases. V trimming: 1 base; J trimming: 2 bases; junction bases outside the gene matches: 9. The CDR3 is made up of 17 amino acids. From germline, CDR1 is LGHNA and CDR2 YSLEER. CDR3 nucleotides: TGCGCCAGCAGCCAAGCGTTGCTGGCGGGGGTCACAGATACGCAGTATTTT. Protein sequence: CASSQALLAGVTDTQYF.

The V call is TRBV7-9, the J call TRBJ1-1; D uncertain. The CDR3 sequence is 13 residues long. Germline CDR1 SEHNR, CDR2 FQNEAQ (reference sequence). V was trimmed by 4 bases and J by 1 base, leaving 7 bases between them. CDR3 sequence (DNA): TGTGCCAGCAGCTCCCGGCAGAACACTGAAGCTTTCTTT. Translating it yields CASSSRQNTEAFF.

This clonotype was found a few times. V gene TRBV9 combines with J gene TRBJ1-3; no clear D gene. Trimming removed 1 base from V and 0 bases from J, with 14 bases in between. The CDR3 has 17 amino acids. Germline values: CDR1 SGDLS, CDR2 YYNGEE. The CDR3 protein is CASSVNAGGHSGNTIYF. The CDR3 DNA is TGTGCCAGCAGCGTAAATGCGGGCGGGCACTCTGGAAACACCATATATTTT.

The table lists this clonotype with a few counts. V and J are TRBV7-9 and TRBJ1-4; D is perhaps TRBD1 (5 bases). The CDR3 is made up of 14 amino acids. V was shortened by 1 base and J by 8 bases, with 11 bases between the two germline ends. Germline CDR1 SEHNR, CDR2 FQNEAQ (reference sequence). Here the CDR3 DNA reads TGTGCCAGCAGCTTAGGGCAGGGACCCGAAAAACTGTTTTTT. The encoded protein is CASSLGQGPEKLFF.

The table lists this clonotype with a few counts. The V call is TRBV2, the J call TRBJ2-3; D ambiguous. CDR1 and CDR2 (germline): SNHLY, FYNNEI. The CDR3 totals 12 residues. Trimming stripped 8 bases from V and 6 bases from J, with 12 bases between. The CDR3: CASRPETDTQYF. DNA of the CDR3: TGTGCCAGCCGGCCTGAGACCGATACGCAGTATTTT.

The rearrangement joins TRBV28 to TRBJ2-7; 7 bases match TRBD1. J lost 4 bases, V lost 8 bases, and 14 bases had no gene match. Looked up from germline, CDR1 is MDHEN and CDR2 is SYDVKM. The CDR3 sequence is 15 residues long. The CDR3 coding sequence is TGTGCCAGCGGGGGACGTGACAGGGTACTATACGAGCAGTACGTC. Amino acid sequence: CASGGRDRVLYEQYV.

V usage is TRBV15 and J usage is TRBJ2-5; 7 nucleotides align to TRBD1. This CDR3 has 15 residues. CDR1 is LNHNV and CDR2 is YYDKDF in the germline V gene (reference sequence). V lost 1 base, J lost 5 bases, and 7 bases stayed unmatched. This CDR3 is CATSRGQGGTETQYF. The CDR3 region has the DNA TGTGCCACCAGCAGAGGACAGGGTGGGACGGAGACCCAGTACTTC.

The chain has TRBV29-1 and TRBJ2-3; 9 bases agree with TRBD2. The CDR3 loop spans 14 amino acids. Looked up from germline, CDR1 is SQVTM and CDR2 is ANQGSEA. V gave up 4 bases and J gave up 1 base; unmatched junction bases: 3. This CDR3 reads CSVGTSAGTDTQYF. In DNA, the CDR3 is TGCAGCGTTGGGACTAGCGCAGGCACAGATACGCAGTATTTT.

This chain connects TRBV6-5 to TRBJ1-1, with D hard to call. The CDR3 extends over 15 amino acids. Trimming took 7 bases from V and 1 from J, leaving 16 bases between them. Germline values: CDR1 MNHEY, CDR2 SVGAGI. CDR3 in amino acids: CASNKRDGKNTEAFF. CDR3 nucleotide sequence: TGTGCCAGCAACAAACGGGATGGCAAGAACACTGAAGCTTTCTTT.

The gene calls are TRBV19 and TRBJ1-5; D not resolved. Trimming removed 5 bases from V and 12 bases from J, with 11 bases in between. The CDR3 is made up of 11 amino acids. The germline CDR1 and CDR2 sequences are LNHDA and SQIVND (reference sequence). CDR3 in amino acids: CASSGEKLQHF. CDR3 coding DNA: TGTGCCAGTAGTGGGGAAAAGCTCCAGCATTTT.

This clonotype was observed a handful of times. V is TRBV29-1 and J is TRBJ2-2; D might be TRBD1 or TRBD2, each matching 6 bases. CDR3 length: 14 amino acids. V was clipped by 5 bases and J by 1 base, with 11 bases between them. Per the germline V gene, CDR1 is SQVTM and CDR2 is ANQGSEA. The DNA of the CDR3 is TGCAGCGTTTTACAGGGAGGGAACACCGGGGAGCTGTTTTTT. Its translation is CSVLQGGNTGELFF.

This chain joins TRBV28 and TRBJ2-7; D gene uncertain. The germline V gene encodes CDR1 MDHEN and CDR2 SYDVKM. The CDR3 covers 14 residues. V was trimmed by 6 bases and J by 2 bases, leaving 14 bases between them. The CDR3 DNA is TGTGCCAGCAGAGTTCCCGAAGGTACCTACGAGCAGTACGTC. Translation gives CASRVPEGTYEQYV.

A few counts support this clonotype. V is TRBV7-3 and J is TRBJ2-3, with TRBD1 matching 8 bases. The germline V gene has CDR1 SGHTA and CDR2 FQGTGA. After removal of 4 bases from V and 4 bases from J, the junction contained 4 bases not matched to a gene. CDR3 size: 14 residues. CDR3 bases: TGTGCCAGCAGCTCGACAGGGGTCGCAGATACGCAGTATTTT. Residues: CASSSTGVADTQYF.

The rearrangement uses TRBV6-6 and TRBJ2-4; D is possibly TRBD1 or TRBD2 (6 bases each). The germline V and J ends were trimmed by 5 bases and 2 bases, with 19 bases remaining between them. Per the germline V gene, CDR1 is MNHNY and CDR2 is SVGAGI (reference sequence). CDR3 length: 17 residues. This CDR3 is CASSPRGAALSKNIQYF. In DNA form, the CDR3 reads TGTGCCAGCAGTCCGAGGGGGGCTGCCTTATCCAAAAACATTCAGTACTTC.

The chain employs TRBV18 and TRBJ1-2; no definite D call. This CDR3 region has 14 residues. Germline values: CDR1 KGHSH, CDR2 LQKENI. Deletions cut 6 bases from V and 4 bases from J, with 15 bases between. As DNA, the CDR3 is TGTGCCAGCTCGGATGCATTTACGGCCTATGGCTACACCTTC. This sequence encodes CASSDAFTAYGYTF.

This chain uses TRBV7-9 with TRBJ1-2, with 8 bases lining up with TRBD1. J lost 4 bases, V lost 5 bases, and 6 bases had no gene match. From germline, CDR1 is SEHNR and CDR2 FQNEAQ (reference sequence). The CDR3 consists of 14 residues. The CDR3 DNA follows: TGTGCCAGCAGCGGACAGGGTACAGTCTATGGCTACACCTTC. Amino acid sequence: CASSGQGTVYGYTF.

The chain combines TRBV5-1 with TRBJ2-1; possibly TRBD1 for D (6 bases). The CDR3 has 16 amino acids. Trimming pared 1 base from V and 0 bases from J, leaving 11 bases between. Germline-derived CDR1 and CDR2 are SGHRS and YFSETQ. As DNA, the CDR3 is TGCGCCAGCAGCTTGCAGGGGATTAGCTCCTACAATGAGCAGTTCTTC. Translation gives CASSLQGISSYNEQFF.

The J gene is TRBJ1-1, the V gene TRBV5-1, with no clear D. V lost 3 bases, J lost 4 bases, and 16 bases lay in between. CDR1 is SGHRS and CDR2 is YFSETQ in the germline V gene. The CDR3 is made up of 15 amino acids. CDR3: CASSSSDGGSTEAFF. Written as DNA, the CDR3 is TGCGCCAGCAGCTCGTCAGACGGCGGGTCCACTGAAGCTTTCTTT.

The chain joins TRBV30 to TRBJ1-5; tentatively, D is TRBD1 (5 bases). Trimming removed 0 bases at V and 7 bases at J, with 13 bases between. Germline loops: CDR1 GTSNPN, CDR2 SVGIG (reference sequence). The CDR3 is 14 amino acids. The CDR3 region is CAWSVLQGNQPQHF. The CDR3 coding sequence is TGTGCCTGGAGTGTACTCCAGGGAAACCAGCCCCAGCATTTT.

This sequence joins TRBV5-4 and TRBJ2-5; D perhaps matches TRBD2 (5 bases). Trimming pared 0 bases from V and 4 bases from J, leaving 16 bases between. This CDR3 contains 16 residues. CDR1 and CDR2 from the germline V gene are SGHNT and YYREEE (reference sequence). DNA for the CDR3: TGTGCCAGCAGCTTGGAGGGCCAGAGGAGGCGAGAGACCCAGTACTTC. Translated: CASSLEGQRRRETQYF. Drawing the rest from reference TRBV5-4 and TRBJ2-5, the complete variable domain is ETGVTQSPTHLIKTRGQQVTLRCSSQSGHNTVSWYQQALGQGPQFIFQYYREEENGRGNFPPRFSGLQFPNYSSELNVNALELDDSALYLCASSLEGQRRRETQYFGPGTRLLVL.

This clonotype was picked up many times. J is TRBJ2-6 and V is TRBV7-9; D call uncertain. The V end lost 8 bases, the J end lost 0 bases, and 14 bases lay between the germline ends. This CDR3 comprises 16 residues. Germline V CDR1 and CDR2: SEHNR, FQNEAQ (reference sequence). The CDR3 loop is CASGNLGSSGANVLTF. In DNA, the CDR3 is TGTGCCAGCGGTAATCTGGGATCCTCTGGGGCCAACGTCCTGACTTTC.

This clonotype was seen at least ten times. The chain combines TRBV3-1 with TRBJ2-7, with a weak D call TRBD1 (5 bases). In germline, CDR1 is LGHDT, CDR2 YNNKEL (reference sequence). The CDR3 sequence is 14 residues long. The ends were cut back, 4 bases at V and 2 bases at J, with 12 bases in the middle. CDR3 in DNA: TGTGCCAGCAGCCCCGCCCAGGGAACCTACGAGCAGTACTTC. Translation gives CASSPAQGTYEQYF.

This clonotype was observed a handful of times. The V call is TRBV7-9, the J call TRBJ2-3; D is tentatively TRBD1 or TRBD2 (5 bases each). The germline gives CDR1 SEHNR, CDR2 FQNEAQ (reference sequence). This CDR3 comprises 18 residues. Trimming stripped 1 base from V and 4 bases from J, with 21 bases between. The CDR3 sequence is CASSLVRDRAVVSDTQYF. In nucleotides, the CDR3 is TGTGCCAGCAGCTTAGTTCGGGACCGGGCTGTAGTCTCAGATACGCAGTATTTT.